This TCR beta chain was recorded in a study of T cells after yellow fever vaccination. One entry per CDR3 protein results from TCRdb running MiXCR on the 5' RACE reads. This sample has some 100,000 distinct CDR3 sequences; roughly 7.2% occur once, and the top ten carry approximately 2.7%. CDR1 and CDR2 from the germline V gene are LNHNV and YYDKDF (reference sequence). V lost 0 bases to trimming and J lost 10 bases, with 11 bases between them. This CDR3 is built from 13 residues. This clonotype was detected many times. The chain joins TRBV15 to TRBJ2-3, with D possibly TRBD1 on 5 matching bases. The sequences come from CD4+ T cells sorted from PBMCs, collected around 45 days after the first yellow fever vaccination. The origin of this receptor is a man between 18 and 35 years old who received the YFV17D yellow fever vaccine. The CDR3 sequence: CATSRDSWGAQYF. CDR3 DNA sequence: TGTGCCACCAGCAGAGATAGTTGGGGCGCGCAGTATTTT.